This T cell receptor beta chain was recovered during a study of T cell responses to AZD1222 COVID-19 vaccine. At the level of the study: It was second doses at about 4 or about 12 weeks that were pooled. Overall study findings and caveats: CD4 TCRs associated with vaccination spanned spike, dominating at 160-218 and 743-854. White British donors predominated, females outnumbered males, and clonal diversity was possibly underestimated. Baseline seropositivity occurred in only a handful of AZD1222 recipients.

Data came from immunoSEQ multiplex PCR; TCRdb stores just in-frame clones and leaves some out. Here the sample spans more than 85,000 clones, around nine tenths being singletons. This clone was counted a few times. Its antigen is currently unknown. The CDR3 runs to 14 residues. CDR1 SQVTM and CDR2 ANQGSEA come from the germline V gene. The trim removed 6 bases at V and 9 bases at J, leaving 11 bases unmatched. The chain couples TRBV29-1 to TRBJ2-1; 10 positions match TRBD2. The sequence was obtained from an adult in good health. Sequenced material: peripheral blood, taken on day 0 of AZD1222 vaccination. CDR3 in DNA: TGCAGCGTAGAAAGGCTAGCGGGGGTAGGTGAGCAGTTCTTC. This sequence encodes CSVERLAGVGEQFF.